A selection of T cell receptor beta chains follows, all from one sample in a study of T-cell reconstitution after alpha-beta-depleted transplantation in children. In TCRdb, the PCR reads were re-called with MiXCR into one record per CDR3 protein. The data show approximately 490,000 distinct CDR3 sequences, with 12% seen just once and about 5% held by the top ten. The sample in question was PBMCs from the stem cell graft donor, obtained from the stem cell graft. All receptors derive from a human donor who donated a stem cell graft to a child with combined immunodeficiency. Each CDR3 is given with its conserved first and last residue. The D gene is left open where the match is weak. Clone size is given for some rows only: seen once, a few or many times, or a class if the clone is expanded.

size	D	V	J	CDR3	DNA
.	.	TRBV10-3	TRBJ2-1	CAISRDNEQFF	TGTGCCATCAGCCGGGATAATGAGCAGTTCTTC
few	TRBD2	TRBV20-1	TRBJ2-1	CSARGTSGRVDEQFF	TGCAGTGCTAGGGGGACTAGCGGGAGGGTAGATGAGCAGTTCTTC
.	.	TRBV12-3/TRBV12-4	TRBJ2-2	CASSYPLWTGELFF	TGTGCCAGCAGTTACCCTCTTTGGACCGGGGAGCTGTTTTTT
.	.	TRBV7-8	TRBJ1-4	CASSPEWGINEKLFF	TGTGCCAGCAGCCCAGAGTGGGGGATTAACGAAAAACTGTTTTTT
many	.	TRBV9	TRBJ2-7	CASSQSTQYEQYF	TGTGCCAGCAGCCAATCTACACAGTACGAGCAGTACTTC
.	.	TRBV7-8	TRBJ2-5	CASSLIVETQYF	TGTGCCAGCAGCTTAATCGTAGAGACCCAGTACTTC
many	.	TRBV27	TRBJ2-1	CASSPLGRGRFVHEQFF	TGTGCCAGCAGCCCATTAGGGCGGGGGCGATTTGTCCATGAGCAGTTCTTC
few	TRBD2	TRBV28	TRBJ2-3	CASPSGGSPDTQYF	TGTGCCAGTCCTAGCGGGGGCTCCCCAGATACGCAGTATTTT
.	.	TRBV12-3/TRBV12-4	TRBJ2-3	CASSSGLTSTDTQYF	TGTGCCAGCAGCTCAGGACTCACCTCCACAGATACGCAGTATTTT
.	.	TRBV29-1	TRBJ1-6	CSVGTARDSPLHF	TGCAGCGTTGGGACAGCACGGGATTCACCCCTCCACTTT
few	.	TRBV10-1	TRBJ2-6	CASSTDSSGANVLTF	TGCGCCAGCAGTACGGACAGCTCTGGGGCCAACGTCCTGACTTTC
few	.	TRBV5-1	TRBJ2-3	CASSGGPEDTDTQYF	TGCGCCAGCAGTGGGGGGCCGGAGGACACAGATACGCAGTATTTT
few	.	TRBV3-1	TRBJ2-7	CASSQDRTPYEQYF	TGTGCCAGCAGCCAAGATCGGACACCGTACGAGCAGTACTTC
.	.	TRBV6-5	TRBJ2-1	CASSYYMGESSYNEQFF	TGTGCCAGCAGTTACTATATGGGCGAAAGCTCCTACAATGAGCAGTTCTTC
many	.	TRBV5-1	TRBJ1-2	CASSPRYAGNGYTF	TGCGCCAGCAGCCCTCGGTACGCAGGAAATGGCTACACCTTC
.	.	TRBV7-2	TRBJ2-3	CASSLVRGSTDTQYF	TGTGCCAGCAGCTTAGTGCGGGGTAGCACAGATACGCAGTATTTT
few	.	TRBV24-1	TRBJ2-5	CATKTRPPYQETQYF	TGTGCCACCAAAACTCGTCCACCGTACCAAGAGACCCAGTACTTC
many	.	TRBV27	TRBJ2-5	CASAMVQETQYF	TGTGCCAGCGCTATGGTCCAAGAGACCCAGTACTTC
few	.	TRBV6-1	TRBJ2-2	CASSEWIGGGRDTGELFF	TGTGCCAGCAGTGAATGGATAGGAGGGGGCCGCGACACCGGGGAGCTGTTTTTT
few	.	TRBV6-1	TRBJ2-2	CASRRDINTGELFF	TGTGCCAGCAGGAGGGACATCAACACCGGGGAGCTGTTTTTT
many	.	TRBV20-1	TRBJ2-1	CSARDRDQLLYNEQFF	TGCAGTGCTAGAGACCGGGACCAGCTCTTATACAATGAGCAGTTCTTC
.	TRBD1	TRBV7-8	TRBJ2-1	CASSHTGALIRSDEQFF	TGTGCCAGCAGCCACACAGGGGCGCTTATCCGGTCCGATGAGCAGTTCTTC
.	.	TRBV27	TRBJ2-1	CASSWAVGSSREQFF	TGTGCCAGCAGCTGGGCTGTCGGGAGCTCCCGAGAGCAGTTCTTC
few	TRBD2	TRBV10-3	TRBJ2-1	CAISEPREGRRDNEQFF	TGTGCCATCAGTGAGCCGCGGGAGGGCCGCAGGGACAATGAGCAGTTCTTC
.	TRBD1	TRBV20-1	TRBJ2-1	CSARDLQGSYDEQFF	TGCAGTGCTAGAGATCTACAGGGGTCATACGATGAGCAGTTCTTC
many	TRBD1	TRBV6-5	TRBJ1-1	CASSSRQGRDTEAFF	TGTGCCAGCAGTTCCCGACAGGGGCGGGATACTGAAGCTTTCTTT
few	TRBD1	TRBV11-3	TRBJ2-1	CASSFTGAGDNEQFF	TGTGCCAGCAGCTTTACAGGGGCAGGTGACAATGAGCAGTTCTTC
few	TRBD1	TRBV29-1	TRBJ1-2	CSVRQGADYGYTF	TGCAGCGTTCGACAGGGGGCCGACTATGGCTACACCTTC
many	TRBD1	TRBV29-1	TRBJ2-7	CSVTRTGGASYEQYF	TGCAGCGTTACAAGGACAGGGGGCGCCTCCTACGAGCAGTACTTC
few	TRBD2	TRBV28	TRBJ2-5	CASSLLLALETQYF	TGTGCCAGCAGTTTATTACTAGCGCTAGAGACCCAGTACTTC
few	TRBD1	TRBV5-5	TRBJ2-7	CASSSGQGPVEQYF	TGTGCCAGCAGCTCGGGACAGGGGCCAGTCGAGCAGTACTTC
.	TRBD2	TRBV12-3/TRBV12-4	TRBJ2-1	CASRTGLANEQFF	TGTGCCAGCAGGACGGGACTAGCTAATGAGCAGTTCTTC
.	TRBD1	TRBV5-6	TRBJ1-4	CASSFHRTGNNEKLFF	TGTGCCAGCAGCTTTCACCGGACAGGGAATAATGAAAAACTGTTTTTT
many	TRBD2	TRBV4-2	TRBJ2-5	CASSQTTLAGGKETQYF	TGTGCCAGCAGCCAAACGACTCTAGCGGGAGGGAAAGAGACCCAGTACTTC
.	TRBD1	TRBV20-1	TRBJ1-5	CSASKGAEPQHF	TGCAGTGCTAGTAAGGGGGCTGAGCCCCAGCATTTT
.	.	TRBV6-5	TRBJ1-3	CASSYMGSSGNTIYF	TGTGCCAGCAGTTACATGGGCAGCTCTGGAAACACCATATATTTT
many	.	TRBV12-3/TRBV12-4	TRBJ2-1	CASSKLALEQFF	TGTGCCAGCAGCAAACTAGCCCTTGAGCAGTTCTTC
.	.	TRBV29-1	TRBJ2-7	CSVLAGYNEQYF	TGCAGCGTACTAGCAGGGTACAACGAGCAGTACTTC
.	TRBD2	TRBV7-9	TRBJ2-7	CASSPGLAGAKSYEQYF	TGTGCCAGCAGCCCCGGGCTAGCGGGAGCAAAATCCTACGAGCAGTACTTC
.	TRBD2	TRBV12-3/TRBV12-4	TRBJ2-1	CASSPTSGGVTYNEQFF	TGTGCCAGCAGTCCCACTAGCGGGGGCGTTACCTACAATGAGCAGTTCTTC
.	TRBD2	TRBV4-3	TRBJ2-1	CASSQALGLAANEQFF	TGCGCCAGCAGCCAAGCCCTGGGACTAGCGGCGAATGAGCAGTTCTTC
many	TRBD1	TRBV5-1	TRBJ2-3	CASSFNGQGTDTQYF	TGCGCCAGCAGCTTCAACGGACAGGGCACAGATACGCAGTATTTT
few	TRBD1	TRBV10-3	TRBJ2-7	CAISPDREWEQYF	TGTGCCATCAGCCCGGACAGGGAGTGGGAGCAGTACTTC
few	.	TRBV24-1	TRBJ1-1	CATSVGLNTEAFF	TGTGCCACCAGTGTGGGGCTGAACACTGAAGCTTTCTTT
.	.	TRBV6-1	TRBJ2-2	CASSPELTGELFF	TGTGCCAGCAGCCCAGAACTTACCGGGGAGCTGTTTTTT
few	.	TRBV5-1	TRBJ2-3	CASSPYDASSTDTQYF	TGCGCCAGCAGCCCTTACGACGCCTCTAGCACAGATACGCAGTATTTT
few	.	TRBV4-3	TRBJ2-1	CASSQEPGPNYYNEQFF	TGCGCCAGCAGCCAAGAACCAGGACCCAACTACTACAATGAGCAGTTCTTC